This T cell receptor beta chain emerged from a study of T cell repertoires in cytomegalovirus infection. This clonotype has a handful of counts. The antigen remains unidentified. A single record per CDR3 protein comes from TCRdb applying MiXCR to the reads. Of approximately 130,000 distinct CDR3 sequences in the sample, roughly a quarter are singletons; the top ten hold roughly 35%. Germline trimming cut 4 bases from V and 5 bases from J; bases unmatched to any gene: 11. Germline V gene data show CDR1 as MNHEY and CDR2 as SVGEGT. The CDR3 contains 17 residues. This TCR derives from a human donor in good health (CMV status not recorded). Some clones in this sample may be carry-over from other donors' samples. Sequenced input: PBMCs, sequenced either directly or after in vitro stimulation (not recorded which). The chain couples TRBV6-2 or TRBV6-3 to TRBJ2-7; 13 bases map to TRBD2. The CDR3 nucleotides read TGTGCCAGCAGTTCGAGTAAACTAGCGGGAGGGCCGGACGAGCAGTACTTC. Its translation is CASSSSKLAGGPDEQYF.